The present T cell receptor (beta chain) was sequenced within a study of blood T cell repertoires in COVID-19. Germline V lookup: CDR1 SQVTM, CDR2 ANQGSEA. V lost 3 bases and J lost 0; bases outside the gene matches: 8. The CDR3 spans 15 residues. This clone was seen once. This table comes from immunoSEQ multiplex PCR, and its TCRdb copy is limited to in-frame clones, with some not included. The sample records 120,000 to 150,000 clones, around nine tenths being singletons. The rearrangement uses TRBV29-1 and TRBJ2-7, with 7 bases lining up with TRBD2. The clonotype was recovered from a human donor in a cohort sampled during active COVID-19. The sequenced sample consisted of peripheral blood. CDR3 DNA sequence: TGCAGCGTTGAGGGGGGAGCGGGGATCTCCTACGAGCAGTACTTC. This translates into CSVEGGAGISYEQYF.